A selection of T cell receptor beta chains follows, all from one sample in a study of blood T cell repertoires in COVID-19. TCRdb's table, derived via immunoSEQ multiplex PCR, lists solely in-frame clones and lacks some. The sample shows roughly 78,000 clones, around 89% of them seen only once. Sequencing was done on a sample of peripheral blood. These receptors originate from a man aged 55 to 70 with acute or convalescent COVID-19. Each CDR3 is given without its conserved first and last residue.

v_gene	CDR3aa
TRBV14	ASSQWTGQAKNIQY
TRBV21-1	ASSERSLSWPQTGEEQTQY
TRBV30	AWTTGGDYGYT
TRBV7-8	ASSLAMVAAGGGETQY
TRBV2	ASSRAGGRTSSTDTQY
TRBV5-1	ASNSGSQETQY
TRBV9	ASSVVQGVVTEAF
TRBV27	ASSLTAYQETQY
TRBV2	ASSEVTPNNQPQH
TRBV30	AWSQGTGVRNQPQH
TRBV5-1	ASSPDRGQGNSPLH
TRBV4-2	ASSQETTGGLDGYT
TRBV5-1	ASGEAGTNYGYT
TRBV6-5	ASSYGTGVNTEAF
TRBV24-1	ATSDISGRDTDTQY
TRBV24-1	ATSDRPGHLGGAF
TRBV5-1	ASSFSQPNYGYT
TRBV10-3	ATGTGAAGANVLT
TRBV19	ASSIGPEGGYT
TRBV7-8	ASKLAGGPYLDTQY
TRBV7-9	ASSDRGSYEQY
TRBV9	ASSNPGQGYGYT
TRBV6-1	ASSERVSGVLNTGELF
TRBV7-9	ASSPSGTYEQY
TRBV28	ASKPGVGGPYEQY
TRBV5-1	ASSLVAAGTGGSGEQF
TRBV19	ASSIEGGGVGNQPQH
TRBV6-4	ASSVRALLYIP
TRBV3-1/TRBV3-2	ASSPHPGQGYEQY
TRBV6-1	ASSEGTGGAEAF
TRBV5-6	ASSLVSSASPTDTQY
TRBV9	ASSVGTGGVYEQY
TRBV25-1	ASRGTGGLDTQY
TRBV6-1	ASSDWGTSNTQY
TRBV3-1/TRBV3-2	ASSRSAPGLNPTGELF
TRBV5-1	ASSQEPQGQSSYNSPLH
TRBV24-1	ATSDASQGSVLYGYT